Presented here are 5 T cell receptor beta chains from one specimen sequenced in a study of blood T cell repertoires in COVID-19. The method was immunoSEQ multiplex PCR; TCRdb's version includes in-frame clones alone and lacks a portion of them. The table shows about 39,000 clones, with roughly 87% occurring only once. Input material: peripheral blood. These receptors all come from a man aged 60 to 75 with acute or convalescent COVID-19.

The chain couples TRBV6-1 to TRBJ1-1; no clear D. Germline CDR1 MNHNS, CDR2 SASEGT. The germline V and J ends were trimmed by 1 base and 2 bases, with 11 bases remaining between them. The CDR3 length is 15 residues. The CDR3 nucleotides are TGTGCCAGCAGTGAAGTCAGTTCGTTAAACACTGAAGCTTTCTTT. It codes for CASSEVSSLNTEAFF.

The rearrangement joins TRBV24-1 to TRBJ1-5; 8 bases map to TRBD1. CDR1 and CDR2 (germline): KGHDR, SFDVKD. The trim removed 5 bases at V and 6 bases at J, leaving 2 bases unmatched. The CDR3 contains 13 residues. The DNA of the CDR3 is TGTGCCACCAGTGGACAGGGGAGTCAGCCCCAGCATTTT. Translating gives CATSGQGSQPQHF.

This rearrangement joins TRBV5-1 to TRBJ1-1; the D gene is possibly TRBD1 (6 bases). This CDR3 comprises 15 residues. Germline CDR1 reads SGHRS; CDR2 reads YFSETQ. V was clipped by 4 bases and J by 1 base, with 14 bases between them. This chain's CDR3 is CASSREQGRNTEAFF. The CDR3 region has the DNA TGCGCCAGCAGCAGAGAACAGGGAAGGAACACTGAAGCTTTCTTT.

The rearrangement uses TRBV18 and TRBJ2-6; tentative D call: TRBD1 (5 bases). This CDR3 is 16 amino acids long. Trimming took off 3 bases at V and 1 base at J, with 10 bases between the two ends. Germline CDR1 and CDR2: KGHSH and LQKENI. CDR3 loop: CASSPGRGSGANVLTF. The DNA for the CDR3 is TGTGCCAGCTCACCGGGGCGTGGGTCTGGGGCCAACGTCCTGACTTTC.

V and J are TRBV27 and TRBJ2-4, with D perhaps TRBD2 (5 bases). CDR3 size: 15 residues. V was trimmed by 3 bases and J by 2 bases, leaving 11 bases between them. The V gene's germline CDR1 is MNHEY and CDR2 SMNVEV (reference sequence). CDR3 residues: CASSLMGDPKNIQYF. CDR3 bases: TGTGCCAGCAGTTTGATGGGAGACCCCAAAAACATTCAGTACTTC.